Listed below are T cell receptor beta chains from one sample, sequenced in a study of molecular identifiers for immune sequencing clone quantification. TCRdb analysed the PCR reads with MiXCR anew, one entry per CDR3 protein. Of 250,000 to 350,000 distinct CDR3 sequences in the sample, 20% to 25% were seen once. Sequences were obtained from naive CD8+ T cells from blood, with Jurkat cell RNA spiked in. The receptors were gathered from a human donor in good health. Some libraries in this study had Jurkat cell RNA spiked in. Each CDR3 is given with its conserved first and last residue. Fields, in order: clone size, V gene, D gene, J gene, CDR3 protein, CDR3 DNA. A D gene is named only where the DNA matches it firmly. Size is omitted from some rows. Given values are once, few, many or a class for expanded clones.

NA	TRBV27	NA	TRBJ2-7	CASSFLGIREQYF	TGTGCCAGCAGTTTTCTCGGGATCCGCGAGCAGTACTTC
few	TRBV6-2/TRBV6-3	TRBD2	TRBJ2-3	CASSRRLAGGTDTQYF	TGTGCCAGCAGTCGCCGACTAGCGGGAGGCACAGATACGCAGTATTTT
few	TRBV6-2/TRBV6-3	NA	TRBJ1-5	CASSYIGDYLHF	TGTGCCAGCAGTTACATAGGGGACTACTTGCATTTT
many	TRBV28	NA	TRBJ1-5	CASSSAFSNQPQHF	TGTGCCAGCAGTTCCGCTTTTAGCAATCAGCCCCAGCATTTT
NA	TRBV5-6	NA	TRBJ2-7	CASSLGGSCEQYF	TGTGCCAGCAGCTTGGGGGGCTCCTGCGAGCAGTACTTC
many	TRBV9	NA	TRBJ2-7	CASSVSPDYEQYF	TGTGCCAGCAGCGTGAGCCCTGACTACGAGCAGTACTTC
NA	TRBV28	TRBD1	TRBJ1-4	CASSWSRDRGDATNEKLFF	TGTGCCAGCAGTTGGAGTAGGGACAGGGGAGATGCAACTAATGAAAAACTGTTTTTT
NA	TRBV5-6	NA	TRBJ1-1	CASSLVPGVDTEAFF	TGTGCCAGCAGCTTGGTTCCAGGGGTGGACACTGAAGCTTTCTTT
many	TRBV6-6	NA	TRBJ2-5	CAGSRGLQETQYF	TGTGCCGGCTCACGGGGGCTCCAAGAGACCCAGTACTTC
many	TRBV4-3	TRBD1	TRBJ2-7	CASSQGTGDHEQYF	TGCGCCAGCAGCCAGGGGACAGGGGATCACGAGCAGTACTTC
many	TRBV6-2/TRBV6-3	TRBD2	TRBJ2-7	CASSGLAGLSYEQYF	TGTGCCAGCAGTGGCCTAGCGGGACTCTCCTACGAGCAGTACTTC
many	TRBV15	TRBD2	TRBJ2-5	CATSRDGVASGGTETQYF	TGTGCCACCAGCAGAGATGGGGTGGCTAGCGGGGGGACGGAGACCCAGTACTTC
few	TRBV12-3/TRBV12-4	NA	TRBJ2-3	CASSFTEDQYF	TGTGCCAGCAGTTTCACGGAGGACCAGTATTTT
many	TRBV4-1	NA	TRBJ1-1	CASSQVQGDTEAFF	TGCGCCAGCAGCCAAGTACAGGGAGACACTGAAGCTTTCTTT
many	TRBV7-9	TRBD2	TRBJ2-7	CASSSGTSGVYEQYF	TGTGCCAGCAGCTCCGGGACTAGCGGGGTCTACGAGCAGTACTTC
once	TRBV13	NA	TRBJ2-1	CASSPVTARCNEQFF	TGTGCCAGCAGCCCAGTGACAGCCCGCTGCAATGAGCAGTTCTTC
NA	TRBV6-6	NA	TRBJ2-2	CASSYSRGDTGELFF	TGTGCCAGCAGTTACTCGAGGGGGGACACCGGGGAGCTGTTTTTT
many	TRBV13	TRBD2	TRBJ2-3	CASSGIAGGCRF	TGTGCCAGCAGCGGGATAGCGGGAGGGTGTCGTTTT
many	TRBV19	TRBD1	TRBJ2-7	CASSPGTGGYEQYF	TGTGCCAGCAGCCCCGGGACAGGGGGCTACGAGCAGTACTTC
many	TRBV5-5	NA	TRBJ2-2	CASRRLGQNTGELFF	TGTGCCAGCAGGAGACTTGGACAGAACACCGGGGAGCTGTTTTTT
many	TRBV5-4	TRBD2	TRBJ2-7	CASTPRGVREQYF	TGTGCCAGCACCCCACGGGGGGTCCGCGAGCAGTACTTC
many	TRBV7-9	NA	TRBJ2-3	CASSLVSGADTQYF	TGTGCCAGCAGCTTAGTCTCGGGAGCAGATACGCAGTATTTT
few	TRBV7-2	NA	TRBJ1-5	CASSALGQPQHF	TGTGCCAGCAGCGCCCTGGGCCAGCCCCAGCATTTT
many	TRBV25-1	NA	TRBJ1-2	CASPSGGGNYGYTF	TGTGCCAGCCCGTCGGGGGGCGGCAACTATGGCTACACCTTC
many	TRBV6-5	NA	TRBJ2-7	CASSYLGPAYEQYF	TGTGCCAGCAGTTACCTAGGGCCTGCCTACGAGCAGTACTTC
NA	TRBV28	NA	TRBJ2-3	CASRARGPADTQYF	TGTGCCAGCAGGGCCAGGGGACCGGCAGATACGCAGTATTTT
many	TRBV11-2	NA	TRBJ2-3	CASSFTNRGGTDTQYF	TGTGCCAGCAGCTTCACCAACCGGGGTGGTACAGATACGCAGTATTTT
many	TRBV27	TRBD1	TRBJ1-1	CASSLSGTGAPSTEAFF	TGTGCCAGCAGTTTATCAGGGACAGGGGCCCCCAGCACTGAAGCTTTCTTT
many	TRBV3-1	TRBD1	TRBJ2-5	CASSRTGTGIQETQYF	TGTGCCAGCAGCCGGACCGGGACAGGCATCCAAGAGACCCAGTACTTC
many	TRBV19	NA	TRBJ2-2	CASSIGGAAGELFF	TGTGCCAGTAGTATTGGAGGGGCGGCCGGGGAGCTGTTTTTT